This is a list of T cell receptor beta chains from one sample in a study of shared clonotypes between healthy human individuals. Assay used: immunoSEQ multiplex PCR; TCRdb lists only in-frame clones, some missing. This table holds millions of clones, just under 95% found once. The sequenced sample was naive CD8+ T cells sorted from blood. The receptors here all came from a man between 18 and 35 years old in good health. Both conserved end residues are trimmed from each CDR3.

length	V	CDR3
12	TRBV2	ASSRTGGLYGYT
14	TRBV4-1	ASSPLPSGGLYEQY
12	TRBV6-5	ASSPSTGGYEQY
12	TRBV9	ASSVEGGGYEQY
11	TRBV30	AWRVSMNTEAF
11	TRBV13	ASSLEHSHEQY
14	TRBV4-2	ASSPDRETPNTEAF
14	TRBV30	AWSVWAGGFTDTQY
11	TRBV5-4	ASSSRDSYEQY
13	TRBV10-3	AISGLAGSTDTQY
12	TRBV27	ASSLALSYNEQF
12	TRBV4-2	ASSLPSAGTEAF
12	TRBV6-5	ASSYKIDSDGYT
14	TRBV2	ASSDPRTGVGNTIY
16	TRBV4-2	ASSNRDRDFRSNEKLF
12	TRBV19	ASSIQGSSYEQY
13	TRBV5-1	ASSLAGQPREEQY
12	TRBV4-1	ASSLRGGGETQY
12	TRBV7-9	ASSFGTGHGELF
12	TRBV5-1	ASSLGTSDNEQF
13	TRBV2	ASSPGDRGSYEQY
13	TRBV6-5	ASSLDRSSYNEQF
10	TRBV10-3	AIMSGTGELF
11	TRBV10-1	ASTRTEVSGYT
14	TRBV11-2	ASSDTGGKGNTEAF
12	TRBV9	ASSVTSGGYEQY
12	TRBV2	ASSLSGGRTEAF
11	TRBV27	ASSLWGYNEQF
12	TRBV5-4	ASSWDNQGGEQY
11	TRBV5-6	ASSLGGSNEQF
13	TRBV2	ASREGQGTSYEQY
13	TRBV30	AWSAGIGGYSPLH
17	TRBV21-1	ASSKSVSCRRGPKNIQY
13	TRBV6-1	ASSDRGLLGYGYT
15	TRBV9	ASSLTSGSLGVNEQF
14	TRBV30	AWSPPGRATNEKLF
14	TRBV28	ASSWDYDRVEDGYT
15	TRBV7-9	ASSLGQSPGPAGELF
13	TRBV9	ASSVGGQGSYEQY
11	TRBV4-2	ASSPGLQETQY
12	TRBV11-2	ASSLSAYQETQY
12	TRBV28	ASSVTGYNQPQH
12	TRBV7-9	ASSPSDWAQPQH
14	TRBV7-9	ASSLTRGMEQNEQF
11	TRBV19	ASSFRQGSEQY
17	TRBV4-1	ASSQERIGAGGSTDTQY
13	TRBV30	AWLPRKGDSNEQF
13	TRBV9	ASSVVRATNEKLF
13	TRBV13	ASSPTSRSYNEQF
12	TRBV27	ASSLSPPLGPQH
13	TRBV7-9	ASSSLDQLRYEQY
12	TRBV7-3	ASSLWDGSGELF
14	TRBV2	ASSPSSGLATDEQY
12	TRBV9	ASSVGSYTDTQY
13	TRBV7-6	ASSFVGERTYEQY
13	TRBV10-2	ASSPGTSGRYEQY
13	TRBV9	ASSPGHTSNQPQH
13	TRBV7-7	ASSLVAGRQETQY
11	TRBV30	AWSVGTASEAF